A single sample gave rise to the 6 T cell receptor beta chains below, sequenced in a study of blood T cell repertoires in COVID-19. TCRdb's copy holds only in-frame clones and misses some; the assay was immunoSEQ multiplex PCR. The sample holds 240,000 or so clones, approximately 84% seen once. Material: peripheral blood. These receptors were collected from a woman in her 30s who had recovered from COVID-19.

V usage is TRBV6-5 and J usage is TRBJ1-2; tentatively, D is TRBD1 (5 bases). This CDR3 is built from 13 residues. Trimming shortened V by 3 bases and J by 8 bases, and 13 bases separated the two germline ends. Germline V lookup: CDR1 MNHEY, CDR2 SVGAGI. The CDR3 DNA follows: TGTGCCAGCAGTTATTGGGGGGATCGGGGCTACACCTTC. Translating gives CASSYWGDRGYTF.

The rearrangement uses TRBV7-3 and TRBJ2-2; 7 bases fit TRBD1. CDR1 SGHTA and CDR2 FQGTGA come from the germline V gene. Trimming at V came to 5 bases and at J to 0 bases, leaving 6 bases not matched to a gene. The CDR3 covers 16 residues. CDR3 nucleotide sequence: TGTGCCAGCAGCCTACAGGGGCCTTCGAACACCGGGGAGCTGTTTTTT. This encodes CASSLQGPSNTGELFF.

The chain employs TRBV6-5 and TRBJ2-7; D gene unclear. There are 11 residues in the CDR3. The V end lost 2 bases, the J end lost 5 bases, and 4 bases lay between the germline ends. CDR1 is MNHEY, CDR2 SVGAGI, per germline. The CDR3 reads CASSYGHEQYF. The CDR3 bases are TGTGCCAGCAGTTACGGGCACGAGCAGTACTTC.

The chain joins TRBV5-1 to TRBJ1-5; maybe TRBD1 (5 bases). Germline CDR1 and CDR2: SGHRS and YFSETQ. V lost 3 bases and J 3 bases, leaving 13 bases between the germline ends. The CDR3 covers 15 residues. The CDR3 is CASSSGGAPNQPQHF. In DNA, the CDR3 is TGCGCCAGCAGCTCTGGTGGGGCCCCCAATCAGCCCCAGCATTTT.

The rearrangement links TRBV5-4 to TRBJ2-1; 14 nucleotides match TRBD2. Germline V gives CDR1 SGHNT, CDR2 YYREEE (reference sequence). This CDR3 is built from 14 residues. V shed 4 bases, J shed 10 bases, and the junction held 4 bases outside the gene matches. CDR3: CASSGTSGGPEQFF. CDR3 sequence (DNA): TGTGCCAGCAGCGGGACTAGCGGGGGCCCGGAGCAGTTCTTC.

The rearrangement joins TRBV19 to TRBJ1-1; TRBD1 matches 8 bases. The CDR3 extends over 15 amino acids. The V gene's germline CDR1 is LNHDA and CDR2 SQIVND (reference sequence). J lost 2 bases, V lost 3 bases, and 5 bases had no gene match. In DNA, the CDR3 is TGTGCCAGTAGTATGCGAGGACAGGGTAACACTGAAGCTTTCTTT. Translation: CASSMRGQGNTEAFF.